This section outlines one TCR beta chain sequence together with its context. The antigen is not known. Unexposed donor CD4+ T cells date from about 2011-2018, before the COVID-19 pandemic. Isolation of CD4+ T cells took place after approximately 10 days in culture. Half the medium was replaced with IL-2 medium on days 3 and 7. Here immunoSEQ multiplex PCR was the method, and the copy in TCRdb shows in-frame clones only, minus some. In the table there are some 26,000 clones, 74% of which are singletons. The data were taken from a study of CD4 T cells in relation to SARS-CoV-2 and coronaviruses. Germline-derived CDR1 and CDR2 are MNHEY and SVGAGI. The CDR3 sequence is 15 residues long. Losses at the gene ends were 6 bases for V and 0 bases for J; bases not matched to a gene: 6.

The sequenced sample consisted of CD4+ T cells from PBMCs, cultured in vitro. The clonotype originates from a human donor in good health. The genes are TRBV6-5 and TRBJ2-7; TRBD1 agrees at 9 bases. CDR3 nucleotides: TGTGCCAGCAGCGTCCGGGACAGGGCCTCCTACGAGCAGTACTTC. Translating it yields CASSVRDRASYEQYF.